These 14 T cell receptor beta chains share one sample of origin, sequenced in a study of Ad26.COV2.S vaccination and SARS-CoV-2 variants. Using immunoSEQ multiplex PCR, the repertoire was profiled, and TCRdb retains in-frame clones only, with some absent. Among hundreds of thousands of clones listed, roughly 84% were seen once. Documented treatment: some 20 received Ad26.COV2.S at low or high dose, single or two shots; 5 received placebo; per-sample allocation not given. Sampling took place 63 days after the first vaccine or placebo injection. Sample: peripheral blood, taken in a trial of Ad26.COV2.S vaccine versus placebo. The source of these receptors is a person aged 18 to 59 who received the Ad26.COV2.S COVID-19 vaccine or a placebo.

This clone turned up a few times. The V gene is TRBV7-3, the J gene TRBJ2-2; D gene ambiguous. The ends were cut back, 6 bases at V and 6 bases at J, with 8 bases in the middle. The CDR3 is 12 residues long. Germline assignment: CDR1 SGHTA and CDR2 FQGTGA. The CDR3 sequence: CASREPPGELFF. The CDR3 nucleotides are TGTGCCAGCAGGGAGCCCCCCGGGGAGCTGTTTTTT.

The chain has TRBV2 and TRBJ1-6, with TRBD1 matching over 8 bases. The CDR3 spans 15 residues. Germline V gives CDR1 SNHLY, CDR2 FYNNEI. V was pared by 7 bases and J by 0 bases, with 2 bases of the junction left unmatched. The CDR3 DNA follows: TGTGCCAGCAATACAGGGGGCTCCTATAATTCACCCCTCCACTTT. Translating gives CASNTGGSYNSPLHF.

The chain combines TRBV15 with TRBJ2-7; D is unclear. There are 15 residues in the CDR3. Per germline, CDR1 LNHNV and CDR2 YYDKDF (reference sequence). V lost 0 bases to trimming and J lost 3 bases, with 12 bases between them. The CDR3 loop is CATSRDRASYYEQYF. The DNA for the CDR3 is TGTGCCACCAGCAGAGATCGCGCAAGTTACTACGAGCAGTACTTC. Full variable domain (rest looked up from reference TRBV15 and TRBJ2-7): DAMVIQNPRYQVTQFGKPVTLSCSQTLNHNVMYWYQQKSSQAPKLLFHYYDKDFNNEADTPDNFQSRRPNTSFCFLDIRSPGLGDTAMYLCATSRDRASYYEQYFGPGTRLTVT.

The rearrangement links TRBV6-5 to TRBJ1-1; no clear D gene. V gave up 0 bases and J gave up 4 bases, with 6 bases separating them. The CDR3 runs to 13 residues. Germline CDR1 reads MNHEY; CDR2 reads SVGAGI. The CDR3 nucleotides are TGTGCCAGCAGTTACTCCCCTTTCACTGAAGCTTTCTTT. This gives the protein CASSYSPFTEAFF.

V is TRBV6-5 and J is TRBJ1-2; tentatively, D is TRBD1 (5 bases). Germline V gene data show CDR1 as MNHEY and CDR2 as SVGAGI. Deletions cut 5 bases from V and 6 bases from J, with 13 bases between. This CDR3 spans 13 amino acids. The CDR3 sequence is CASSLPQGNGYTF. Written as DNA, the CDR3 is TGTGCCAGCAGTCTTCCCCAGGGAAATGGCTACACCTTC.

The CDR3 DNA reads as TGCGCCAGCAGCCAAGATAGGGGTGGGGAAGCTTCCTACGAGCAGTACTTC. Translated, it gives CASSQDRGGEASYEQYF. The genes are TRBV4-3 and TRBJ2-7; D is possibly TRBD1 (5 bases). Trimming removed 0 bases at V and 1 base at J, with 16 bases between. Germline CDR1 is LGHNA and CDR2 is YSLEER. This CDR3 has 17 amino acids.

The J gene is TRBJ2-1, the V gene TRBV9; the D is unclear. The CDR3 sequence is 13 residues long. Trimming took off 3 bases at V and 6 bases at J, with 10 bases between the two ends. Germline V gives CDR1 SGDLS, CDR2 YYNGEE. The CDR3 DNA reads TGTGCCAGCAGCGCGCACGGGTCCAATGAGCAGTTCTTC. Translation gives CASSAHGSNEQFF.

V gene TRBV11-2 combines with J gene TRBJ2-7; maybe TRBD2 (6 bases). The CDR3 spans 15 residues. The V end was cut by 3 bases, the J end by 0 bases, with 12 bases between. CDR1 is SGHAT and CDR2 is FQNNGV in the germline V gene. Here the CDR3 reads CASSFRDWSSYEQYF. CDR3 nucleotide sequence: TGTGCCAGCAGCTTCCGGGACTGGTCCTCCTACGAGCAGTACTTC.

The chain recombines TRBV20-1 with TRBJ1-2; no definite D call. The germline CDR1 and CDR2 sequences are DFQATT and SNEGSKA (reference sequence). The V and J ends lost 3 bases and 5 bases respectively, with 16 bases between them. The CDR3 sequence is 14 residues long. The CDR3 DNA reads as TGCAGTGCTAGTTGGTTGGGCCAGGCGTATGGCTACACCTTC. Amino acid sequence: CSASWLGQAYGYTF.

This clone was recorded once. Here the CDR3 reads CASSYISSGGHEQYF. CDR3 bases: TGTGCCAGCAGTTATATCTCTAGCGGGGGTCACGAGCAGTACTTC. This rearrangement joins TRBV6-2 or TRBV6-3 to TRBJ2-7; TRBD2 agrees at 10 bases. Germline assignment: CDR1 MNHEY and CDR2 SVGEGT. V trimming: 3 bases; J trimming: 5 bases; junction bases outside the gene matches: 7. There are 15 residues in the CDR3.

The rearrangement joins TRBV29-1 to TRBJ2-1, with D hard to call. This CDR3 is 14 amino acids long. Germline V gene sequence: CDR1 SQVTM, CDR2 ANQGSEA. The V end lost 4 bases, the J end lost 6 bases, and 16 bases lay between the germline ends. CDR3 sequence (DNA): TGCAGCGTTGGGTCCCAAACTGTTGGCAATGAGCAGTTCTTC. Amino acids: CSVGSQTVGNEQFF.

The genes are TRBV6-5 and TRBJ1-2, with D possibly being TRBD1 (5 bases). V dropped 6 bases and J dropped 0 bases, with 11 bases sitting between them. This CDR3 comprises 14 residues. The germline V gene encodes CDR1 MNHEY and CDR2 SVGAGI. The CDR3 sequence: CASSYGGTNYGYTF. DNA for the CDR3: TGTGCCAGCAGCTACGGGGGGACTAACTATGGCTACACCTTC.

The sample holds a few counts of this clone. The CDR3 sequence: CASSQQSNQPQHF. CDR3 DNA: TGCGCCAGCAGCCAACAGAGCAATCAGCCCCAGCATTTT. The rearrangement links TRBV4-1 to TRBJ1-5; D is uncertain. V shed 2 bases and J shed 1 base, with 3 bases lying between them. Germline V lookup: CDR1 MGHRA, CDR2 YSYEKL. The length of the CDR3 is 13 residues.

The table lists this clone with a count of one. The gene calls are TRBV6-6 and TRBJ2-5; tentative D call: TRBD1 (6 bases). V was pared by 3 bases and J by 2 bases, with 10 bases between. The CDR3 has 14 residues. The germline V gene encodes CDR1 MNHNY and CDR2 SVGAGI (reference sequence). The CDR3 protein is CASSYQDSQETQYF. The CDR3 bases are TGTGCCAGCAGTTATCAGGACAGTCAAGAGACCCAGTACTTC.